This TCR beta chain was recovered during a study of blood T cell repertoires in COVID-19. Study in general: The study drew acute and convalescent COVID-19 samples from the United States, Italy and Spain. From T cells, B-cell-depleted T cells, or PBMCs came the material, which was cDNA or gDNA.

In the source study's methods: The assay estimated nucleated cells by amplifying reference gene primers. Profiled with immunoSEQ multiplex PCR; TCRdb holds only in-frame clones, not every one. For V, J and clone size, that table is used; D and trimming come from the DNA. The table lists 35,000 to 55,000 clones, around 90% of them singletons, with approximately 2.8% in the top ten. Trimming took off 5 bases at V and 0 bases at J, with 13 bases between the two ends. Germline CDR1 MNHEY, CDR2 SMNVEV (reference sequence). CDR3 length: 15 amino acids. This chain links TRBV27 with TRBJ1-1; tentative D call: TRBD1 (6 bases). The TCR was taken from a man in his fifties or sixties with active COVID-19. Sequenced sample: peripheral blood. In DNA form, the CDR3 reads TGTGCCAGCAGTCCCAGGGGTCCCATGAACACTGAAGCTTTCTTT. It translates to CASSPRGPMNTEAFF.